The TCR beta chain under discussion was sequenced for a study of low-dose radiotherapy and immunotherapy resistance in tumors. The overall study: Every two weeks, cyclophosphamide 200 mg/m2 was infused one day before radiation plus immunotherapy.

Alpha and beta chains were covered, as first-strand cDNA relied on TRAV- and TRBV-specific primers. It was with a constant-region primer and a V-primer adapter that TCRs were amplified over roughly 18 PCR cycles. TCRdb itself ran the reads through MiXCR, one entry per CDR3 protein. The sample carries tens of thousands of distinct CDR3 sequences, under 25% recorded once. Time point: after trial treatment. Treatment here: LDRT plus nivolumab, ipilimumab, low-dose cyclophosphamide and aspirin (RACIN trial). The CDR3 runs to 16 residues. Germline V gene sequence: CDR1 DFQATT, CDR2 SNEGSKA (reference sequence). V was cut by 0 bases and J by 4 bases, with 16 bases left in between. This clonotype was counted many times.

The chain uses TRBV20-1 and TRBJ2-1; a weak D match, TRBD2 (5 bases). The TCR was taken from a female donor with ovarian cancer. This specimen consisted of PBMCs, obtained after low-dose radiotherapy plus immunotherapy. The DNA of the CDR3 is TGCAGTGCTAGAGATATGGGTAACGCGGGTTACAATGAGCAGTTCTTC. Protein sequence: CSARDMGNAGYNEQFF.